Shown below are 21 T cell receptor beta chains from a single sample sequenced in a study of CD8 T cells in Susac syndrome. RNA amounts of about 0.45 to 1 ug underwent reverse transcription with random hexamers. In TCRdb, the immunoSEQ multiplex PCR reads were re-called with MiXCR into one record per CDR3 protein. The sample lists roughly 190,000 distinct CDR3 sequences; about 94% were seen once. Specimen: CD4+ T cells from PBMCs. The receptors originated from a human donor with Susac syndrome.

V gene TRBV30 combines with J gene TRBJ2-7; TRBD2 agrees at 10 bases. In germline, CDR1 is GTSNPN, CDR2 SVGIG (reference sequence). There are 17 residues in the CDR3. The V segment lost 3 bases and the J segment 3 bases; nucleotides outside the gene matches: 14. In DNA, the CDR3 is TGTGCCTGGAGCCGGCGAGGGAGCGGGGGGGGTTACTACGAGCAGTACTTC. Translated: CAWSRRGSGGGYYEQYF. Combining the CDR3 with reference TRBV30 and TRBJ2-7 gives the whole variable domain SQTIHQWPATLVQPVGSPLSLECTVEGTSNPNLYWYRQAAGRGLQLLFYSVGIGQISSEVPQNLSASRPQDRQFILSSKKLLLSDSGFYLCAWSRRGSGGGYYEQYFGPGTRLTVT.

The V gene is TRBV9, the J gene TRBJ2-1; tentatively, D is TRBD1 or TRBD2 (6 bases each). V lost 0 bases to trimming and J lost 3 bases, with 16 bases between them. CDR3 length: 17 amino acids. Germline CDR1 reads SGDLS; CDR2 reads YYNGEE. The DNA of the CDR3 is TGTGCCAGCAGCGTAGAAGGGGGACTCTTCCTCTACAATGAGCAGTTCTTC. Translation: CASSVEGGLFLYNEQFF.

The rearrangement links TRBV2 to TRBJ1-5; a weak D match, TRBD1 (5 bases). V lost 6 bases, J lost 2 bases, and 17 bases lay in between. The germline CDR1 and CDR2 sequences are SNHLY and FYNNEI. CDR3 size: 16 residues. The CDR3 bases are TGTGCCAGCAGGGACTTGAGGGGTAAGGGCAATCAGCCCCAGCATTTT. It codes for CASRDLRGKGNQPQHF.

CDR3 in DNA: TGCAGTGCAAGGAGGGGGGACCTCGGCAATCAGCCCCAGCATTTT. Its translation is CSARRGDLGNQPQHF. The chain uses TRBV20-1 and TRBJ1-5, with D possibly matching TRBD1 (6 bases). The germline CDR1 and CDR2 sequences are DFQATT and SNEGSKA (reference sequence). The ends were cut back, 6 bases at V and 2 bases at J, with 17 bases in the middle. CDR3 length: 15 residues.

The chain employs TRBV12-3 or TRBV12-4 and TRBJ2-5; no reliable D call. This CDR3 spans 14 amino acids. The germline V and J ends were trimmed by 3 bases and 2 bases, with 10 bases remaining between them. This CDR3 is CASSFQVGQETQYF. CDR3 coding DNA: TGTGCCAGCAGTTTTCAAGTGGGTCAAGAGACCCAGTACTTC.

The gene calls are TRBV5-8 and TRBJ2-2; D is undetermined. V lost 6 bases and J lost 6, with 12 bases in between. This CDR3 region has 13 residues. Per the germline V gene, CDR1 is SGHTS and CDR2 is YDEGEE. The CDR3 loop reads CASTRTIAGELFF. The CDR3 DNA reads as TGTGCCAGCACACGAACTATCGCCGGGGAGCTGTTTTTT.

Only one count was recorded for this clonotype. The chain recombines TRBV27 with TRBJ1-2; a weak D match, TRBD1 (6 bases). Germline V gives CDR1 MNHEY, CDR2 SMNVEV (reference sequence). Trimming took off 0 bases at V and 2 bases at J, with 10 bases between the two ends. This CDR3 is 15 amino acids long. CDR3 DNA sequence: TGTGCCAGCAGTTTATCGTGGGGGCCGAACTATGGCTACACCTTC. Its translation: CASSLSWGPNYGYTF.

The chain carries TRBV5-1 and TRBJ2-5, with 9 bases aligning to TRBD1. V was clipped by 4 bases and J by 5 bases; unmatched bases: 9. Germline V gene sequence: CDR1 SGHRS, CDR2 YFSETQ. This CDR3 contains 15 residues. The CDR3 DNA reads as TGCGCCAGCAGCAGAGCGACAGGGGGGAGCGAGACCCAGTACTTC. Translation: CASSRATGGSETQYF.

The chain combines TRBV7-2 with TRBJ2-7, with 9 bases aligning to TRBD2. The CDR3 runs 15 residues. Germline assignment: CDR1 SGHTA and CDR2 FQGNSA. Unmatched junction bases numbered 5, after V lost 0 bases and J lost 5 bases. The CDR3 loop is CASSLAASGEHEQYF. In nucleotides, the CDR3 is TGTGCCAGCAGCTTAGCGGCTAGCGGGGAACACGAGCAGTACTTC.

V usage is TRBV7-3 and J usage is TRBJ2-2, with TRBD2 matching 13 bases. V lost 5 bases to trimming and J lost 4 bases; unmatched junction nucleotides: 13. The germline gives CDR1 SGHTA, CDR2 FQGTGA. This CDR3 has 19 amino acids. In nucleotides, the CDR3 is TGTGCCAGCAGCGCGGGCGTACTAGCGGGGGGGCCGGGCACCGGGGAGCTGTTTTTT. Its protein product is CASSAGVLAGGPGTGELFF.

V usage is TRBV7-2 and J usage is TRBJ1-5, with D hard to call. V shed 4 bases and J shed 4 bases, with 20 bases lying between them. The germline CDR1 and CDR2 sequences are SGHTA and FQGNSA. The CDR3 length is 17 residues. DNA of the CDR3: TGTGCCAGCAGCTCAACCCCCGTAGGTTTTGGTAATCAGCCCCAGCATTTT. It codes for CASSSTPVGFGNQPQHF.

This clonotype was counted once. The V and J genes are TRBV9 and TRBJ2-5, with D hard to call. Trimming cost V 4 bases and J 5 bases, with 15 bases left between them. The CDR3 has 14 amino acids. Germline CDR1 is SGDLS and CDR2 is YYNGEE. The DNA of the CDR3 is TGTGCCAGCAGCCCTCTCGACGGCTGGGAGACCCAGTACTTC. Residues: CASSPLDGWETQYF.

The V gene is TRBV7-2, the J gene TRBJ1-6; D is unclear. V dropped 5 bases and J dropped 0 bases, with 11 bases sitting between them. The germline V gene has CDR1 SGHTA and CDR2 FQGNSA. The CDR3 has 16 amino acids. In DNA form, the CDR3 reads TGTGCCAGCAGCGCACCTCAGAGCTCCTATAATTCACCCCTCCACTTT. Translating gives CASSAPQSSYNSPLHF.

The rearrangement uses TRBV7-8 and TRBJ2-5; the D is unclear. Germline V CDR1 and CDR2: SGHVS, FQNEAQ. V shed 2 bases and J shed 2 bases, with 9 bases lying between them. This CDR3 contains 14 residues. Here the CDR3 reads CASSLPPTQETQYF. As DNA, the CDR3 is TGTGCCAGCAGCTTACCCCCTACTCAAGAGACCCAGTACTTC.

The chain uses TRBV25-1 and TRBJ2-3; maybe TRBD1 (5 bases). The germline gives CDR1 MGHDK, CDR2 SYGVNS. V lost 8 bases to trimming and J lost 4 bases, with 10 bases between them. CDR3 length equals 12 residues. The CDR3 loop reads CASLSGSDTQYF. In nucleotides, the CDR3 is TGTGCCAGCCTCTCAGGGTCAGATACGCAGTATTTT.

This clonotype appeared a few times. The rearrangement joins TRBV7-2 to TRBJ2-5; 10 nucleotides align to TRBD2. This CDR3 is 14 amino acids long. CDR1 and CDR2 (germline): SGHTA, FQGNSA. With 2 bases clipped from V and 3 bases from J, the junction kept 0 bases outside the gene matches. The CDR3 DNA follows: TGTGCCAGCAGCTTAACTAGCGGGGAAGAGACCCAGTACTTC. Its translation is CASSLTSGEETQYF.

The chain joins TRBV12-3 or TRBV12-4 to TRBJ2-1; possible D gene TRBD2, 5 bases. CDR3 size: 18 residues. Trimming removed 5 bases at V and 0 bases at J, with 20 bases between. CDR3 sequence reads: CASSSFLAEPSSYNEQFF. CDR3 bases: TGTGCCAGCAGTAGCTTTCTAGCAGAACCGAGCTCCTACAATGAGCAGTTCTTC.

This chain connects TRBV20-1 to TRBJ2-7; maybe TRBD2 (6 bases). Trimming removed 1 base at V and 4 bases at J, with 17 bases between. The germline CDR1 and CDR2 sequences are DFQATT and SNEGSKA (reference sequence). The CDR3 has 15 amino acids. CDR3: CSARVWGLSRYEQYF. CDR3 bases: TGCAGTGCTAGAGTATGGGGACTTTCCCGTTACGAGCAGTACTTC.

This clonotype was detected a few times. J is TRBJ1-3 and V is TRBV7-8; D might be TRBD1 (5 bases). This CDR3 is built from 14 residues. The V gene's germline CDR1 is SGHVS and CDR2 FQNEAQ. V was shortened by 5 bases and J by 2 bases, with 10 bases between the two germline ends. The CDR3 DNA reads TGTGCCAGCAGCACCGGGACCGCTGGAAACACCATATATTTT. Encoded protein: CASSTGTAGNTIYF.

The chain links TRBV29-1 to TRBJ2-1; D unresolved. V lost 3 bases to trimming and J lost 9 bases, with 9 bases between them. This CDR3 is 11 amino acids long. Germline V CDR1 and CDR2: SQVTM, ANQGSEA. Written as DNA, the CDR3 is TGCAGCGTTGAGGTTCCCGGTGAGCAGTTCTTC. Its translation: CSVEVPGEQFF.

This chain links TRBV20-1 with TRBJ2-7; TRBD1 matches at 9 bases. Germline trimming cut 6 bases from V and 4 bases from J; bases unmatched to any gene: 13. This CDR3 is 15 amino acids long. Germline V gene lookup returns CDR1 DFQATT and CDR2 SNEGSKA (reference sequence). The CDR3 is CSAADRDRVDYEQYF. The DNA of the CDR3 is TGCAGTGCAGCGGACCGGGACAGGGTTGATTACGAGCAGTACTTC.